One sample yielded the 3 T cell receptor beta chains listed below, sequenced in a study of CD8+ T cells in alopecia areata. Following extraction, RNA underwent reverse transcription to cDNA, which served as the sequencing template. Profiling relied on immunoSEQ multiplex PCR, and the TCRdb table lists in-frame clones only, not all of them. The profile shows more than 95,000 clones, over 60% of them singletons. The treatment was: oral pan-JAK inhibitor, 5-10 mg twice daily. Specimen: CD4+ T cells sorted from blood, collected at week 4, from a patient treated with tofacitinib. These receptors were collected from a human donor with alopecia areata.

This clone was seen more than once but under ten times. The rearrangement joins TRBV27 to TRBJ2-7; D gene unclear. Trimming stripped 4 bases from V and 0 bases from J, with 16 bases between. Looked up from germline, CDR1 is MNHEY and CDR2 is SMNVEV (reference sequence). The length of the CDR3 is 16 residues. CDR3 sequence: CASSSLRRSISYEQYF. The CDR3 DNA follows: TGTGCCAGCAGTTCCCTCAGGCGTTCAATCTCCTACGAGCAGTACTTC.

This rearrangement joins TRBV7-2 to TRBJ1-1, with TRBD1 as a possible D gene (6 bases). V lost 6 bases and J lost 1, with 9 bases in between. This CDR3 comprises 13 residues. CDR1 and CDR2 from the germline V gene are SGHTA and FQGNSA. CDR3 coding DNA: TGTGCCAGCAGTAGCAGGGGGAACACTGAAGCTTTCTTT. As protein: CASSSRGNTEAFF.

This clone was counted only a few times. This CDR3 is CAWTRGLAESGELFF. Here the CDR3 DNA reads TGTGCCTGGACCAGGGGACTAGCGGAATCCGGGGAGCTGTTTTTT. V usage is TRBV30 and J usage is TRBJ2-2, with TRBD2 identical over 11 bases. Germline V gene lookup returns CDR1 GTSNPN and CDR2 SVGIG (reference sequence). The V segment lost 4 bases and the J segment 6 bases; nucleotides outside the gene matches: 7. The CDR3 length is 15 residues.